These 32 T cell receptor beta chains share one sample of origin, sequenced in a study of cytomegalovirus exposure and HLA in healthy donors. The PCR made use of 60 Vbeta and 13 Jbeta primers. Sequenced by immunoSEQ multiplex PCR; TCRdb stores in-frame clones only, minus some. Of 35,000 to 45,000 clones listed, 60% to 75% were seen once; the top ten hold under 8%. Sequences were obtained from PBMCs. These receptors all come from a young man in good health and CMV-seronegative.

The genes are TRBV15 and TRBJ1-1; D is ambiguous. The V gene lost 0 bases and the J gene lost 3 bases, with 11 bases spanning the gap. Germline V lookup: CDR1 LNHNV, CDR2 YYDKDF (reference sequence). CDR3 length equals 15 residues. Written as DNA, the CDR3 is TGTGCCACCAGCAGAGATACAAGGAGGGACACTGAAGCTTTCTTT. It encodes CATSRDTRRDTEAFF.

The chain couples TRBV5-1 to TRBJ1-1; the match to TRBD1 covers 9 bases. After removal of 0 bases from V and 1 base from J, the junction contained 1 base not matched to a gene. This CDR3 region has 15 residues. Germline CDR1 and CDR2: SGHRS and YFSETQ. CDR3 loop: CASSLGGQGNTEAFF. DNA for the CDR3: TGCGCCAGCAGCTTGGGGGGACAGGGGAACACTGAAGCTTTCTTT.

V usage is TRBV4-1 and J usage is TRBJ2-5; D is unresolved. The CDR3 consists of 14 residues. Germline lookup yields CDR1 MGHRA and CDR2 YSYEKL. Trimming cost V 1 base and J 2 bases, with 8 bases left between them. The CDR3 coding sequence is TGCGCCAGCAGCCAAGTCGTACTACAAGAGACCCAGTACTTC. Protein product: CASSQVVLQETQYF.

The V gene is TRBV6-5, the J gene TRBJ2-7; 7 bases map to TRBD2. The CDR3 is 15 residues long. V was pared by 8 bases and J by 4 bases, with 14 bases of the junction left unmatched. The V gene's germline CDR1 is MNHEY and CDR2 SVGAGI. The DNA for the CDR3 is TGTGCCAGCCGCGGCCTATTCAGCGGGATGTACGAGCAGTACTTC. Translated: CASRGLFSGMYEQYF.

This clone has a handful of counts. This chain joins TRBV18 and TRBJ1-1; D gene unclear. Germline CDR1 KGHSH, CDR2 LQKENI. The CDR3 extends over 14 amino acids. Trimming removed 0 bases at V and 2 bases at J, with 7 bases between. As DNA, the CDR3 is TGTGCCAGCTCACCACCGGTAGAAAACACTGAAGCTTTCTTT. It yields the protein CASSPPVENTEAFF.

The rearrangement joins TRBV5-6 to TRBJ2-5; 9 bases match TRBD1. Per the germline V gene, CDR1 is SGHDT and CDR2 is YYEEEE. The CDR3 sequence is 16 residues long. The V and J ends lost 1 base and 4 bases, in that order; junction bases with no gene match: 8. The CDR3 is CASSLQLPGQGETQYF. The DNA for the CDR3 is TGTGCCAGCAGCTTGCAACTTCCGGGACAGGGAGAGACCCAGTACTTC. Full variable domain (outside the CDR3, taken from reference TRBV5-6 and TRBJ2-5): DAGVTQSPTHLIKTRGQQVTLRCSPKSGHDTVSWYQQALGQGPQFIFQYYEEEERQRGNFPDRFSGHQFPNYSSELNVNALLLGDSALYLCASSLQLPGQGETQYFGPGTRLLVL.

The V and J genes are TRBV7-9 and TRBJ2-5; 8 bases line up with TRBD1. CDR1 SEHNR and CDR2 FQNEAQ come from the germline V gene (reference sequence). J gave up 7 bases and V 1 base, and 14 bases lay outside the gene matches. The CDR3 is 17 residues long. CDR3 in amino acids: CASSLGGGTGGLGTQYF. The DNA for the CDR3 is TGTGCCAGCAGCTTAGGAGGTGGGACAGGCGGATTGGGGACCCAGTACTTC.

The chain has TRBV7-2 and TRBJ1-4; possibly TRBD1 for D (5 bases). Germline-derived CDR1 and CDR2 are SGHTA and FQGNSA. The CDR3 is made up of 14 amino acids. V shed 6 bases and J shed 8 bases, with 16 bases lying between them. The CDR3 region is CASSPGLGREKLFF. CDR3 DNA: TGTGCCAGCAGTCCGGGACTGGGGCGAGAAAAACTGTTTTTT. The full variable domain, with the rest looked up from reference TRBV7-2 and TRBJ1-4, is GAGVSQSPSNKVTEKGKDVELRCDPISGHTALYWYRQSLGQGLEFLIYFQGNSAPDKSGLPSDRFSAERTGGSVSTLTIQRTQQEDSAVYLCASSPGLGREKLFFGSGTQLSVL.

The sample holds one count of this clone. The rearrangement uses TRBV7-8 and TRBJ1-2, with 9 bases aligning to TRBD1. There are 16 residues in the CDR3. V lost 5 bases to trimming and J lost 8 bases; unmatched junction nucleotides: 15. The V gene's germline CDR1 is SGHVS and CDR2 FQNEAQ. The CDR3: CASSPLRGTGLRGYTF. The CDR3, as DNA: TGTGCCAGCAGCCCACTGAGGGGGACAGGGCTACGCGGCTACACCTTC.

This chain uses TRBV29-1 with TRBJ1-1; 7 positions match TRBD1. Germline CDR1 and CDR2: SQVTM and ANQGSEA. CDR3 length: 15 residues. The J segment lost 5 bases and the V segment lost 4 bases, leaving 13 bases of the junction unmatched. CDR3 sequence: CSVGGLSTGETEAFF. The CDR3 DNA reads TGCAGCGTTGGGGGCCTCTCAACAGGGGAGACTGAAGCTTTCTTT. Based on the CDR3 plus reference TRBV29-1 and TRBJ1-1, the full variable domain is SAVISQKPSRDICQRGTSLTIQCQVDSQVTMMFWYRQQPGQSLTLIATANQGSEATYESGFVIDKFPISRPNLTFSTLTVSNMSPEDSSIYLCSVGGLSTGETEAFFGQGTRLTVV.

On this clone itself: The sample holds other DNA sequences that translate to the same CDR3. V and J are TRBV18 and TRBJ1-1; TRBD1 aligns across 7 bases. The trim removed 3 bases at V and 1 base at J, leaving 2 bases unmatched. The CDR3 has 14 residues. Germline lookup yields CDR1 KGHSH and CDR2 LQKENI. CDR3 sequence (DNA): TGTGCCAGCTCACCTCGGACAGGGAACACTGAAGCTTTCTTT. Its translation is CASSPRTGNTEAFF.

The genes are TRBV7-6 and TRBJ1-1; 8 nucleotides line up with TRBD1. Per germline, CDR1 SGHVS and CDR2 FNYEAQ. J gave up 5 bases and V 1 base, and 6 bases lay outside the gene matches. CDR3 length: 15 amino acids. This chain's CDR3 is CASSLVAGGRTEAFF. The CDR3 nucleotides read TGTGCCAGCAGCTTAGTGGCAGGGGGCCGTACTGAAGCTTTCTTT.

This clone appeared a few times. The chain uses TRBV6-5 and TRBJ1-1; TRBD1 agrees at 8 bases. V lost 4 bases and J lost 7; bases outside the gene matches: 5. Germline V gene data show CDR1 as MNHEY and CDR2 as SVGAGI. The CDR3 runs 13 residues. The CDR3 DNA reads TGTGCCAGCAGTTCTTCCAGGGGGCTTGAAGCTTTCTTT. Translated: CASSSSRGLEAFF.

The chain carries TRBV7-9 and TRBJ1-1, with D unresolved. The CDR3 runs 14 residues. V was clipped by 1 base and J by 5 bases, with 11 bases between them. Germline V gene data show CDR1 as SEHNR and CDR2 as FQNEAQ (reference sequence). This chain's CDR3 is CASSLEGGRTEAFF. The CDR3 DNA reads TGTGCCAGCAGCTTAGAAGGTGGGAGGACTGAAGCTTTCTTT.

This clone was counted a single time. The chain combines TRBV28 with TRBJ1-5, with D unresolved. CDR3 length: 16 residues. V lost 2 bases and J lost 2, with 13 bases in between. The germline CDR1 and CDR2 sequences are MDHEN and SYDVKM. Here the CDR3 reads CASSLIRGNGNQPQHF. The DNA of the CDR3 is TGTGCCAGCAGTTTAATTCGCGGGAATGGCAATCAGCCCCAGCATTTT.

A single count supports this clone. This sequence joins TRBV29-1 and TRBJ2-5; TRBD1 might be the D (6 bases). V was shortened by 6 bases and J by 5 bases, with 13 bases between the two germline ends. This CDR3 is 12 amino acids long. Germline V gene sequence: CDR1 SQVTM, CDR2 ANQGSEA. CDR3 in DNA: TGCAGCGTGCAGGGGTTGGGGGAGACCCAGTACTTC. Its protein is CSVQGLGETQYF.

The V gene is TRBV2, the J gene TRBJ2-2; D perhaps matches TRBD2 (6 bases). The germline CDR1 and CDR2 sequences are SNHLY and FYNNEI. The CDR3 runs 15 residues. Trimming removed 6 bases from V and 4 bases from J, with 15 bases in between. CDR3 protein: CASRGTSAGTGELFF. The DNA of the CDR3 is TGTGCCAGCAGGGGGACTTCCGCCGGCACCGGGGAGCTGTTTTTT.

The rearrangement joins TRBV4-2 to TRBJ1-5, with TRBD1 matching 9 bases. V lost 0 bases, J lost 6 bases, and 3 bases stayed unmatched. From germline, CDR1 is LGHNA and CDR2 YNFKEQ. The CDR3 length is 15 residues. CDR3 DNA sequence: TGTGCCAGCAGCCAAGAAACAGGGGGCGGTCAGCCCCAGCATTTT. This encodes CASSQETGGGQPQHF.

This clone was detected only a few times. The rearrangement links TRBV7-8 to TRBJ2-5; TRBD2 matches at 8 bases. V shed 5 bases, J shed 2 bases, and the junction held 13 bases outside the gene matches. The CDR3 covers 17 residues. CDR1 and CDR2 (germline): SGHVS, FQNEAQ. For the CDR3, the DNA is TGTGCCAGCAGCCTCGGTAGCCTAGCGGGCCTTCAAGAGACCCAGTACTTC. Encoded protein: CASSLGSLAGLQETQYF.

The chain is built from TRBV27 and TRBJ1-1, with D possibly being TRBD1 (6 bases). Per germline, CDR1 MNHEY and CDR2 SMNVEV (reference sequence). This CDR3 comprises 12 residues. Trimming removed 5 bases from V and 5 bases from J, with 9 bases in between. The CDR3 region is CASSVQGTEAFF. The CDR3 coding sequence is TGTGCCAGCAGTGTACAGGGAACTGAAGCTTTCTTT.

The CDR3 DNA reads TGTGCCAGCAGCGGGGGAAGGGGATGGGACACTGAAGCTTTCTTT. It specifies CASSGGRGWDTEAFF. The chain combines TRBV6-1 with TRBJ1-1, with D perhaps matching TRBD1 (5 bases). V lost 6 bases, J lost 3 bases, and 17 bases lay in between. The V gene's germline CDR1 is MNHNS and CDR2 SASEGT. The CDR3 length is 15 residues.

This clone was observed once. The chain couples TRBV7-8 to TRBJ2-7; maybe TRBD2 (5 bases). There are 13 residues in the CDR3. Germline-derived CDR1 and CDR2 are SGHVS and FQNEAQ. Trimming took 1 base from V and 9 from J, leaving 13 bases between them. CDR3 nucleotide sequence: TGTGCCAGCAGCTTAGGGGAAGAGGGAAGGCAGTACTTC. Translated, it gives CASSLGEEGRQYF. The complete variable domain, with remaining parts taken from reference TRBV7-8 and TRBJ2-7, reads GAGVSQSPRYKVAKRGQDVALRCDPISGHVSLFWYQQALGQGPEFLTYFQNEAQLDKSGLPSDRFFAERPEGSVSTLKIQRTQQEDSAVYLCASSLGEEGRQYFGPGTRLTVT.

There are a few counts of this clone. The chain combines TRBV10-1 with TRBJ2-5; 10 bases are shared with TRBD1. Germline-derived CDR1 and CDR2 are WNHNN and SYGVQD (reference sequence). The CDR3 loop spans 14 amino acids. The trim removed 4 bases at V and 5 bases at J, leaving 4 bases unmatched. The CDR3 region is CASSGGTGVETQYF. The CDR3 region has the DNA TGCGCCAGCAGTGGCGGGACAGGGGTGGAGACCCAGTACTTC.

The chain combines TRBV6-5 with TRBJ2-1; 9 bases are a match to TRBD1. Germline V gives CDR1 MNHEY, CDR2 SVGAGI. This CDR3 contains 15 residues. The ends lost 6 bases at V and 6 bases at J; junction bases unmatched: 9. The CDR3 nucleotides read TGTGCCAGCAGCAGACGGACAGGGGTCGGCAATGAGCAGTTCTTC. It is translated as CASSRRTGVGNEQFF.

The rearrangement links TRBV6-1 to TRBJ1-5; D unclear. CDR1 and CDR2 (germline): MNHNS, SASEGT. This CDR3 is built from 15 residues. Between the trimmed V and J ends, which lost 2 bases and 7 bases, there was a span of 15 bases. For the CDR3, the DNA is TGTGCCAGCAGTGAACGTCCTCAGTCGGGACAGCCCCAGCATTTT. Translated, it gives CASSERPQSGQPQHF.

The genes are TRBV5-4 and TRBJ2-5; 7 bases are shared with TRBD1. This CDR3 contains 16 residues. CDR1 and CDR2 (germline): SGHNT, YYREEE (reference sequence). J was trimmed by 3 bases and V by 4 bases; bases with no gene match: 12. The DNA for the CDR3 is TGTGCCAGCAGCCCGACGACAGGGATGATAAAAGAGACCCAGTACTTC. Its protein is CASSPTTGMIKETQYF.

This clone turned up a few times. The rearrangement joins TRBV10-2 to TRBJ1-3, with 8 bases fitting TRBD1. After removal of 0 bases from V and 4 bases from J, the junction contained 5 bases not matched to a gene. This CDR3 contains 16 residues. Germline CDR1 reads WSHSY; CDR2 reads SAAADI. The CDR3 is CASSESPGGEGNTIYF. The CDR3 nucleotides read TGCGCCAGCAGTGAGTCCCCAGGGGGCGAGGGAAACACCATATATTTT.

This clone came up once. V usage is TRBV7-8 and J usage is TRBJ1-5; D not certain. Germline V gene data show CDR1 as SGHVS and CDR2 as FQNEAQ. Trimming pared 2 bases from V and 4 bases from J, leaving 12 bases between. The CDR3 runs 15 residues. The CDR3 region is CASSLTTGRNQPQHF. As DNA, the CDR3 is TGTGCCAGCAGCTTAACTACCGGTAGAAATCAGCCCCAGCATTTT.

This chain links TRBV29-1 with TRBJ1-1, with 7 bases identical to TRBD1. The junction had 1 base not matched to a gene; V was cut back by 7 bases and J by 5 bases. CDR1 SQVTM and CDR2 ANQGSEA come from the germline V gene. The CDR3 runs to 10 residues. CDR3 sequence reads: CSARGTEAFF. The CDR3 DNA follows: TGCAGCGCCAGGGGGACTGAAGCTTTCTTT. Based on the CDR3 plus reference TRBV29-1 and TRBJ1-1, the full variable domain is SAVISQKPSRDICQRGTSLTIQCQVDSQVTMMFWYRQQPGQSLTLIATANQGSEATYESGFVIDKFPISRPNLTFSTLTVSNMSPEDSSIYLCSARGTEAFFGQGTRLTVV.

This sequence joins TRBV13 and TRBJ1-1, with 7 bases aligning to TRBD1. V was pared by 5 bases and J by 9 bases, with 9 bases of the junction left unmatched. The CDR3 is 13 amino acids. CDR1 PRHDT and CDR2 FYEKMQ come from the germline V gene (reference sequence). The CDR3 here is CASSPTGSGKAFF. The DNA for the CDR3 is TGTGCCAGCAGCCCGACAGGGTCGGGGAAAGCTTTCTTT.

This chain joins TRBV25-1 and TRBJ1-4; 9 bases fit TRBD1. CDR3 length: 15 amino acids. Germline V gene data show CDR1 as MGHDK and CDR2 as SYGVNS. Germline trimming cut 5 bases from V and 11 bases from J; bases unmatched to any gene: 12. Here the CDR3 DNA reads TGTGCCAGCAGTTTACCGGGACAGGGAAGGTGGAAACTGTTTTTT. Translation: CASSLPGQGRWKLFF.

The V gene is TRBV9, the J gene TRBJ1-5, with D uncertain. The germline V and J ends were trimmed by 1 base and 3 bases, with 11 bases remaining between them. Germline values: CDR1 SGDLS, CDR2 YYNGEE. This CDR3 is built from 15 residues. The CDR3 DNA sequence: TGTGCCAGCAGCGTAAGTGGTCACTTCAATCAGCCCCAGCATTTT. Its translation: CASSVSGHFNQPQHF.